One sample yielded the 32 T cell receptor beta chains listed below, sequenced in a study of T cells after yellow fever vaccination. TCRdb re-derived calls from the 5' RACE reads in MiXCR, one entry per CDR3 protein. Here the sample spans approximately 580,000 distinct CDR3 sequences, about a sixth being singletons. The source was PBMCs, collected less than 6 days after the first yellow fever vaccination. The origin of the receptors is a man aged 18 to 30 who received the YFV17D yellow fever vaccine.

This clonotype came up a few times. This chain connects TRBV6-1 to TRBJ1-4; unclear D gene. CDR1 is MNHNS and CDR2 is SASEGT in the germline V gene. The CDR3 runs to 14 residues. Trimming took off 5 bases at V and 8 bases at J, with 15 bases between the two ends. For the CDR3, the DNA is TGTGCCAGCAGTCCACTGGCTGGTGGGGAAAAACTGTTTTTT. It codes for CASSPLAGGEKLFF.

CDR3 protein: CASSPRPVSGNTIYF. The CDR3 nucleotides are TGTGCCAGCAGCCCCCGTCCCGTGTCTGGAAACACCATATATTTT. The V gene is TRBV7-2, the J gene TRBJ1-3; D is uncertain. This CDR3 is 15 amino acids long. V dropped 5 bases and J dropped 1 base, with 12 bases sitting between them. Germline CDR1 is SGHTA and CDR2 is FQGNSA. The whole variable domain, remainder taken from reference TRBV7-2 and TRBJ1-3, is GAGVSQSPSNKVTEKGKDVELRCDPISGHTALYWYRQSLGQGLEFLIYFQGNSAPDKSGLPSDRFSAERTGGSVSTLTIQRTQQEDSAVYLCASSPRPVSGNTIYFGEGSWLTVV.

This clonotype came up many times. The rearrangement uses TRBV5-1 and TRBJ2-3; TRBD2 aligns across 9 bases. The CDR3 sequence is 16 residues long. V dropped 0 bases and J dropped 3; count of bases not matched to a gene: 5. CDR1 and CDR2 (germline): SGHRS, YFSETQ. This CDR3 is CASSLDPGLATDTQYF. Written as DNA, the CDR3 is TGCGCCAGCAGCTTGGATCCGGGACTAGCAACAGATACGCAGTATTTT.

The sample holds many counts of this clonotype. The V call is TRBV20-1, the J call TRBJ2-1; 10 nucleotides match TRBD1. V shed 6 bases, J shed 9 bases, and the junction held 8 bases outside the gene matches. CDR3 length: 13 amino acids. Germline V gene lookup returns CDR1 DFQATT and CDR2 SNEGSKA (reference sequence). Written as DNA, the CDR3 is TGCAGTGCCCCCCCGGGACAGGGGACTGAGCAGTTCTTC. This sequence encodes CSAPPGQGTEQFF.

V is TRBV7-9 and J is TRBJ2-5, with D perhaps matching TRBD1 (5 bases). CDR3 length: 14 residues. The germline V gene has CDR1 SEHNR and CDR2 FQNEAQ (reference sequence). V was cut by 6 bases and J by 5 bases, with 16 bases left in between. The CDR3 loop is CASRDDGSGETQYF. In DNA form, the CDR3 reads TGTGCCAGCAGGGACGACGGTTCAGGGGAGACCCAGTACTTC.

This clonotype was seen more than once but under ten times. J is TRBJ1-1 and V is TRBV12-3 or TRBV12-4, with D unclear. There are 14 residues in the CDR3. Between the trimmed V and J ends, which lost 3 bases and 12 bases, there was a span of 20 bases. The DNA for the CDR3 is TGTGCCAGCAGTTTTGATGTTCGTCCGGCGCAATCTTTCTTT. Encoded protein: CASSFDVRPAQSFF.

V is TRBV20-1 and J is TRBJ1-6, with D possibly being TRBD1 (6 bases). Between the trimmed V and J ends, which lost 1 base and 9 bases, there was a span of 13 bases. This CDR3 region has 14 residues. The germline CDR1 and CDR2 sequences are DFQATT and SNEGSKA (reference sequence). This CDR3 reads CSARAYQGSSPLHF. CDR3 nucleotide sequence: TGCAGTGCTAGAGCTTACCAGGGGAGTTCACCCCTCCACTTT.

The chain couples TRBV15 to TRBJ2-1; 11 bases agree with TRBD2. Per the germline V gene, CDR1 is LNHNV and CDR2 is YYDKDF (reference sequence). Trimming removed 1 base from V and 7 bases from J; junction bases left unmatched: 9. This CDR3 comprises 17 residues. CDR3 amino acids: CATSRAHSGGGGNEQFF. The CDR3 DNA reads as TGTGCCACCAGCAGAGCGCATAGCGGGGGGGGTGGGAATGAGCAGTTCTTC. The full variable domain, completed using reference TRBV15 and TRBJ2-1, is DAMVIQNPRYQVTQFGKPVTLSCSQTLNHNVMYWYQQKSSQAPKLLFHYYDKDFNNEADTPDNFQSRRPNTSFCFLDIRSPGLGDTAMYLCATSRAHSGGGGNEQFFGPGTRLTVL.

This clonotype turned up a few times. The CDR3 is CASREPWGNTEAFF. The CDR3, as DNA: TGTGCCAGCAGAGAACCGTGGGGGAACACTGAAGCTTTCTTT. This chain connects TRBV7-9 to TRBJ1-1; no clear D. Germline CDR1 is SEHNR and CDR2 is FQNEAQ (reference sequence). V was shortened by 6 bases and J by 1 base, with 12 bases between the two germline ends. The CDR3 consists of 14 residues.

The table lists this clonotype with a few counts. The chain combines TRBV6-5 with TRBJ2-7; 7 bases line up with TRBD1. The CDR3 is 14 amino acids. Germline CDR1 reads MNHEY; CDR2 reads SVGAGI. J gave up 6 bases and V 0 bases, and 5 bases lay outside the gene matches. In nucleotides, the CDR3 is TGTGCCAGCAGTTACTCCCGACAGGGCCGCGAGCAGTACTTC. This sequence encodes CASSYSRQGREQYF.

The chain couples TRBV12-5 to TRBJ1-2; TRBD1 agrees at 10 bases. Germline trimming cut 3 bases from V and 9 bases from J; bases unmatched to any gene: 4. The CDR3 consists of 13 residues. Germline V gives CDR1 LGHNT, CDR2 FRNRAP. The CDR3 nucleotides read TGTGCTAGTGGTTTTACGACAGGGGGCAGCTACACCTTC. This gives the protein CASGFTTGGSYTF. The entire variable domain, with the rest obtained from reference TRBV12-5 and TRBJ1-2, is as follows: DARVTQTPRHKVTEMGQEVTMRCQPILGHNTVFWYRQTMMQGLELLAYFRNRAPLDDSGMPKDRFSAEMPDATLATLKIQPSEPRDSAVYFCASGFTTGGSYTFGSGTRLTVV.

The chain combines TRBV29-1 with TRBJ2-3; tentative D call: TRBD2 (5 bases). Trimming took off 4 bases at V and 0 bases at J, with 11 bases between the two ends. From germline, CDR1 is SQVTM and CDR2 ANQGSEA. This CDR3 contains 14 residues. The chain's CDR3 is CSVGAGYSTDTQYF. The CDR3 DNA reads TGCAGCGTTGGCGCGGGTTATAGCACAGATACGCAGTATTTT.

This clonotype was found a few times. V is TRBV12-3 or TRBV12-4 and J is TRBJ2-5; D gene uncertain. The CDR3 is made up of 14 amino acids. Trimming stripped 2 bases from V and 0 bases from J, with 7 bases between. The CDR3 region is CASSLRSDQETQYF. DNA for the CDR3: TGTGCCAGCAGTTTAAGGTCAGACCAAGAGACCCAGTACTTC.

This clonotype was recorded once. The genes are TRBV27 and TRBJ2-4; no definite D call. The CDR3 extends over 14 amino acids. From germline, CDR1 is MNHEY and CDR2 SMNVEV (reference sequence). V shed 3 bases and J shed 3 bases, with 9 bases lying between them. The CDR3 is CASSFGYGKNIQYF. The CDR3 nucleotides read TGTGCCAGCAGTTTCGGGTATGGCAAAAACATTCAGTACTTC.

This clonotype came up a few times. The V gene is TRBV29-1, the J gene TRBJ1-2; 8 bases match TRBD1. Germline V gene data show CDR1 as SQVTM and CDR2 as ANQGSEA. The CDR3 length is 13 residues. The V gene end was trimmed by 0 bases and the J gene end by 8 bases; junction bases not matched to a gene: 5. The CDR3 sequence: CSVEEQGAQGYTF. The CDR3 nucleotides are TGCAGCGTTGAAGAGCAGGGGGCGCAGGGCTACACCTTC.

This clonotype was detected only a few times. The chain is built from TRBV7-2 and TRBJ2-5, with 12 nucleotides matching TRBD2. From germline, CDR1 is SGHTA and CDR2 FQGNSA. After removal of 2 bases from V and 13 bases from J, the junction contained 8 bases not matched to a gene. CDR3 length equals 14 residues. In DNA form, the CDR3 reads TGTGCCAGCAGCTTAAGGACTAGCGGGGCAAGTTGGTACTTC. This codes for CASSLRTSGASWYF.

CDR3 in DNA: TGTGCCAGCAGTTCCCTGACTAGCGTAGTTACAGATACGCAGTATTTT. This translates into CASSSLTSVVTDTQYF. The V and J genes are TRBV6-5 and TRBJ2-3, with 8 positions matching TRBD2. After removal of 4 bases from V and 3 bases from J, the junction contained 9 bases not matched to a gene. The CDR3 runs to 16 residues. The germline gives CDR1 MNHEY, CDR2 SVGAGI.

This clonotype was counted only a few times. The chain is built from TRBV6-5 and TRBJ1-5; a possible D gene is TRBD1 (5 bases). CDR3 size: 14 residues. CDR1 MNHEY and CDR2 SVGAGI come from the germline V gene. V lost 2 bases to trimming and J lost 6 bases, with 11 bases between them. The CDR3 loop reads CASSYGDTGQPQHF. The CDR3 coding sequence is TGTGCCAGCAGTTACGGGGATACAGGTCAGCCCCAGCATTTT.

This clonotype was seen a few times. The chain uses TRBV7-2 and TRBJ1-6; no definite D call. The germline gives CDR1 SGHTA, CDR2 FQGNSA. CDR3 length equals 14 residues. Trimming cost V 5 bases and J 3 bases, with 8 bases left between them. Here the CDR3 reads CASSPGFYNSPLHF. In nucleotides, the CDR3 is TGTGCCAGCAGCCCGGGGTTCTATAATTCACCCCTCCACTTT.

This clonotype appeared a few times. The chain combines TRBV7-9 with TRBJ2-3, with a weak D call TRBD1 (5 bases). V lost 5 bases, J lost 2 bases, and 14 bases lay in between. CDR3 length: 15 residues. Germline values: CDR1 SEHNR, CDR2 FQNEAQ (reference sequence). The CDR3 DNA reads TGTGCCAGCAGCCTGCGACAGTTGCCCACAGATACGCAGTATTTT. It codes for CASSLRQLPTDTQYF.

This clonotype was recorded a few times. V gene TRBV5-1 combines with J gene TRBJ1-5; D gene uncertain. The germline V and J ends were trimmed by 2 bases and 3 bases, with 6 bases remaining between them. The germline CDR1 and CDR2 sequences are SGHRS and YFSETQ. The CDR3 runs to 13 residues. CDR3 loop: CASSFIPNQPQHF. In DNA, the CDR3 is TGCGCCAGCAGCTTTATCCCCAATCAGCCCCAGCATTTT.

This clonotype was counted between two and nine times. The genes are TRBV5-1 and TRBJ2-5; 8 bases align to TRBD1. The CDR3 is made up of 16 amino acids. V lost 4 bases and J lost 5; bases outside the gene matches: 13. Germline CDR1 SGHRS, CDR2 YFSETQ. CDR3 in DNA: TGCGCCAGCAGCCCCCGTGGGCAGGGGGCATTGGAGACCCAGTACTTC. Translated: CASSPRGQGALETQYF. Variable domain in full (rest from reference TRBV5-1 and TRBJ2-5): KAGVTQTPRYLIKTRGQQVTLSCSPISGHRSVSWYQQTPGQGLQFLFEYFSETQRNKGNFPGRFSGRQFSNSRSEMNVSTLELGDSALYLCASSPRGQGALETQYFGPGTRLLVL.

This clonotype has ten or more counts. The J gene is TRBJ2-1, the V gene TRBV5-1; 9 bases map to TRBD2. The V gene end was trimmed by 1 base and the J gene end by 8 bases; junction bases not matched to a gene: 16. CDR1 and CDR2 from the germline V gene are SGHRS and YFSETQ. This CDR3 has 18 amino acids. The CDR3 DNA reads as TGCGCCAGCAGCTTGAGTAGGCTAGCGGGGCCCCACGGGGATGAGCAGTTCTTC. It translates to CASSLSRLAGPHGDEQFF.

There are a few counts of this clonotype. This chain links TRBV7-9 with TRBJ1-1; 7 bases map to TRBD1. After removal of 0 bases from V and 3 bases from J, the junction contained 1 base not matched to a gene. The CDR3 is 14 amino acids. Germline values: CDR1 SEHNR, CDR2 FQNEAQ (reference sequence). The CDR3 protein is CASSLARGDTEAFF. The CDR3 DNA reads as TGTGCCAGCAGCTTAGCCAGGGGGGACACTGAAGCTTTCTTT.

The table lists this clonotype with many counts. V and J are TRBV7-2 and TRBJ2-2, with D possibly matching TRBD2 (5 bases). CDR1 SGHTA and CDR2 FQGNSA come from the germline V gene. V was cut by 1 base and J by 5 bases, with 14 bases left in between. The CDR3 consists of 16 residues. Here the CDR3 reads CASSLGRLDLTGELFF. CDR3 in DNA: TGTGCCAGCAGCTTAGGGAGGCTTGACTTGACCGGGGAGCTGTTTTTT.

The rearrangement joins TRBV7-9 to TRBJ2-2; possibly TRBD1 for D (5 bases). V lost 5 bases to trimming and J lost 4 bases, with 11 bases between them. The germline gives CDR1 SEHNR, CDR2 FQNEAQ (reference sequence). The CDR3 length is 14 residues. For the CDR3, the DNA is TGTGCCAGCAGCATAGGGGCCGGCACCGGGGAGCTGTTTTTT. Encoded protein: CASSIGAGTGELFF.

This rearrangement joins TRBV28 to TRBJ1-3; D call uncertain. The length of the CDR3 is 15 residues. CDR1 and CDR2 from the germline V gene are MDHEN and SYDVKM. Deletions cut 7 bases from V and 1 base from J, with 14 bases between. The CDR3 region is CASNPQRLSGNTIYF. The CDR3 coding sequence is TGTGCCAGCAACCCCCAACGGCTATCTGGAAACACCATATATTTT.

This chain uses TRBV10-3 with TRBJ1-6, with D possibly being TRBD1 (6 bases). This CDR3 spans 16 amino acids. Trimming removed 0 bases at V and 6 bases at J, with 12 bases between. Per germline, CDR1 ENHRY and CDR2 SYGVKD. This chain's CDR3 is CAISESRGGSNSPLHF. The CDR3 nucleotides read TGTGCCATCAGTGAGTCGAGAGGGGGGAGTAATTCACCCCTCCACTTT.

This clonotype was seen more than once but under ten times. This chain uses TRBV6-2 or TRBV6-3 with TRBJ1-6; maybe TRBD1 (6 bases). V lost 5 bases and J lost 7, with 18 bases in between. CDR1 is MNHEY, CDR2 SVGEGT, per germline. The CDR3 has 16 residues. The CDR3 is CASSRLPGTKNSPLHF. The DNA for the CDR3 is TGTGCCAGCAGTCGCCTCCCCGGGACAAAGAATTCACCCCTCCACTTT.

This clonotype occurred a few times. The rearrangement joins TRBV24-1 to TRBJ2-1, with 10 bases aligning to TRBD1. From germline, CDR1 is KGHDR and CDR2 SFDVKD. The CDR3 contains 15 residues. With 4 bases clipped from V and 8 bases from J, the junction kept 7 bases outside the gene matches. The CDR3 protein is CATSEPGQGSHEQFF. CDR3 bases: TGTGCCACCAGTGAGCCGGGACAGGGGTCCCATGAGCAGTTCTTC.

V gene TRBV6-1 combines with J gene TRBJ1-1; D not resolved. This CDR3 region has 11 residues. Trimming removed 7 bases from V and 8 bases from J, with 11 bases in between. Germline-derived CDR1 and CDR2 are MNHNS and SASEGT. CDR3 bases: TGTGCCAGCACCCGGACGGGGGAAGCTTTCTTT. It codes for CASTRTGEAFF.

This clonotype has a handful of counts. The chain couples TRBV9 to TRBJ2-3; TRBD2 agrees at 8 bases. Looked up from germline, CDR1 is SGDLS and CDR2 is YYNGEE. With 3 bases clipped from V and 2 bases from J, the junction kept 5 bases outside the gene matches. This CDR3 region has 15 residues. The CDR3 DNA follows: TGTGCCAGCAGCGCGACTAGCGCGTACACAGATACGCAGTATTTT. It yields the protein CASSATSAYTDTQYF. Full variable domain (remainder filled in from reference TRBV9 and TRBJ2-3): DSGVTQTPKHLITATGQRVTLRCSPRSGDLSVYWYQQSLDQGLQFLIQYYNGEERAKGNILERFSAQQFPDLHSELNLSSLELGDSALYFCASSATSAYTDTQYFGPGTRLTVL.